Included here is one T cell receptor beta chain sequence, with context. What it recognizes is unknown. Individual cDNA molecules each received unique molecular identifiers attached to them. TCRdb passed the 5' RACE reads through MiXCR, listing each CDR3 protein once. The table lists tens of thousands of distinct CDR3 sequences, 6.5% to 8.5% of them singletons. The data belong to a study of early T cells in non-severe SARS-CoV-2 infection. With 4 bases clipped from V and 6 bases from J, the junction kept 13 bases outside the gene matches. Per germline, CDR1 ENHRY and CDR2 SYGVKD. There are 16 residues in the CDR3. Overall study findings and caveats: VDJdb-based matching was biased toward anti-spike CD8 responses and missed private and CD4 specificities.

The sample consisted of whole blood. J is TRBJ2-3 and V is TRBV10-3; TRBD2 matches 7 bases. This receptor was identified in an adult who was a healthcare worker with PCR-confirmed SARS-CoV-2 infection or an uninfected control (not recorded which). The CDR3 bases are TGTGCCATCAGTGGGTCAGTGGGAGGGGCGCCTGATACGCAGTATTTT. This encodes CAISGSVGGAPDTQYF.